Sequencing of this TCR beta chain was carried out in a study of CD8 T cells in Susac syndrome. The study's findings and limits: In total CD8+ repertoires, roughly 16 Susac-specific public clones were detected, and CD8+ TEMRA repertoires contained a few.

Note on this clonotype: The antigen is unknown.

Random hexamers primed reverse transcription of about 0.5 to 1 ug RNA. The method of amplification for TCR beta CDR3 was immunoSEQ multiplex PCR, covering 54 Vbeta and 13 Jbeta. TCRdb reprocessed the immunoSEQ multiplex PCR reads via MiXCR and lists one record per CDR3 protein. The sample lists 150,000 to 200,000 distinct CDR3 sequences, approximately 95% occurring once. The receptor comes from a human donor with Susac syndrome. Sequencing was carried out using CD8+ T cells from PBMCs.

The CDR3 sequence is CASTGADFMNTEAFF. The CDR3, as DNA: TGTGCCAGCACGGGTGCAGACTTCATGAACACTGAAGCTTTCTTT. The gene calls are TRBV13 and TRBJ1-1, with D unresolved. Germline values: CDR1 PRHDT, CDR2 FYEKMQ (reference sequence). Trimming removed 7 bases from V and 0 bases from J, with 15 bases in between. The CDR3 runs 15 residues. The whole variable domain, filled in from reference TRBV13 and TRBJ1-1, reads AAGVIQSPRHLIKEKRETATLKCYPIPRHDTVYWYQQGPGQDPQFLISFYEKMQSDKGSIPDRFSAQQFSDYHSELNMSSLELGDSALYFCASTGADFMNTEAFFGQGTRLTVV.